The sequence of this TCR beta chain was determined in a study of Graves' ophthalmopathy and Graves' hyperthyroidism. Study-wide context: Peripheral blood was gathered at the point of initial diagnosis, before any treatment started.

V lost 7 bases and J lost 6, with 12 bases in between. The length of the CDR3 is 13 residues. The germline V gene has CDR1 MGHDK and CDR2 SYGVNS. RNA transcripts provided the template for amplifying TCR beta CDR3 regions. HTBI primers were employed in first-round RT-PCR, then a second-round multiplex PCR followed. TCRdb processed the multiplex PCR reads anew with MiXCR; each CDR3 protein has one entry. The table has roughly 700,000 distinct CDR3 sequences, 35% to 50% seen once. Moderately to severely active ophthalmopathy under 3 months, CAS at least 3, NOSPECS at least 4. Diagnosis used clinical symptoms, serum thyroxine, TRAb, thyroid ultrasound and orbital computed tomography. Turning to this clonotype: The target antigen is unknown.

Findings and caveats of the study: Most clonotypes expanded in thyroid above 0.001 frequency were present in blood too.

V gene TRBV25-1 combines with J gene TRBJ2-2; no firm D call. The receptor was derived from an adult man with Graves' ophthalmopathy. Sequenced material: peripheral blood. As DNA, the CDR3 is TGTGCCAGCACTAAAGGTGGTGCCGGGGAGCTGTTTTTT. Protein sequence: CASTKGGAGELFF.